This passage covers 2 T cell receptor beta chains from one sample sequenced in a study of spatial heterogeneity in lung cancer. MiXCR was run by TCRdb on the 5' RACE reads, yielding one entry per CDR3 protein. The table records about 120,000 distinct CDR3 sequences, more than 9% of them present only once. Time point given: blood at routine non-recurrence follow-up after resection. No cells were sorted before sequencing. The whole RNA sequenced was extracted from tumor, nontumor lung or frozen PBMC. The sequencing here drew on PBMCs, taken at follow-up. The receptor source for this set is a male donor with early-stage non-small cell lung cancer.

The V and J genes are TRBV7-2 and TRBJ2-1, with 7 bases that match TRBD2. Trimming at V came to 3 bases and at J to 7 bases, leaving 3 bases not matched to a gene. The CDR3 runs 13 residues. CDR1 SGHTA and CDR2 FQGNSA come from the germline V gene. The DNA of the CDR3 is TGTGCCAGCAGCTTGGGAGGGTCTAATGAGCAGTTCTTC. Translation gives CASSLGGSNEQFF.

This chain connects TRBV28 to TRBJ1-5, with D uncertain. With 5 bases removed from V and 4 bases from J, the gap between germline ends came to 9 bases. The CDR3 has 13 residues. Germline V gene lookup returns CDR1 MDHEN and CDR2 SYDVKM. The CDR3 is CASSILGNQPQHF. CDR3 in DNA: TGTGCCAGCAGTATTCTCGGGAATCAGCCCCAGCATTTT.